Listed below are T cell receptor beta chains from one sample, sequenced in a study of blood T cell repertoires in COVID-19. Libraries were prepared by immunoSEQ multiplex PCR; TCRdb keeps only in-frame clonotypes and omits some of them. The table shows under 250,000 clones, with around four fifths occurring only once. The sequencing input was PBMCs or T cells enriched from blood (not recorded which). These receptors were taken from a woman in her 50s who had been exposed to COVID-19. Both conserved end residues are part of each CDR3. A D gene is named only where the DNA matches it firmly. Where a row states a size, it is once, few, many or the class of an expanded clone; other rows omit it.

J gene: TRBJ2-2
V gene: TRBV10-3
D gene: NA
clone size: once
CDR3 DNA: TGTGCCATCGAGCGAGCCTTGAACACCGGGGAGCTGTTTTTT
CDR3 protein: CAIERALNTGELFF

J gene: TRBJ1-1
V gene: TRBV9
D gene: NA
clone size: NA
CDR3 DNA: TGTGCCAGCAGCGGCCGAGAGGCTGAAGCTTTCTTT
CDR3 protein: CASSGREAEAFF

J gene: TRBJ1-1
V gene: TRBV5-1
D gene: TRBD1
clone size: NA
CDR3 DNA: TGCGCCAGCAGCGTGGCAGGGGGAAACACTGAAGCTTTCTTT
CDR3 protein: CASSVAGGNTEAFF

J gene: TRBJ2-3
V gene: TRBV4-1
D gene: TRBD2
clone size: once
CDR3 DNA: TGCGCCAGCAGCCAAGGGGTCCTAGCGGGGGGGGATACGCAGTATTTT
CDR3 protein: CASSQGVLAGGDTQYF

J gene: TRBJ2-1
V gene: TRBV9
D gene: NA
clone size: NA
CDR3 DNA: TGTGCCAGCAGCTCCGCCGGGACTCACGACAATGAGCAGTTCTTC
CDR3 protein: CASSSAGTHDNEQFF

J gene: TRBJ2-7
V gene: TRBV7-2
D gene: TRBD1
clone size: NA
CDR3 DNA: TGTGCCAGCAGCTTAGTCCATAGACTACCGGGACAGGGTGACGAGCAGTACTTC
CDR3 protein: CASSLVHRLPGQGDEQYF

J gene: TRBJ1-1
V gene: TRBV10-3
D gene: NA
clone size: NA
CDR3 DNA: TGTGCCATCAGTATAGGGAGCATGAACACTGAAGCTTTCTTT
CDR3 protein: CAISIGSMNTEAFF

J gene: TRBJ2-3
V gene: TRBV29-1
D gene: TRBD2
clone size: NA
CDR3 DNA: TGCAGCGTACTAGCGGGGGACCTCACAGATACGCAGTATTTT
CDR3 protein: CSVLAGDLTDTQYF

J gene: TRBJ2-7
V gene: TRBV28
D gene: NA
clone size: NA
CDR3 DNA: TGTGCCAGCAGACTCCTGGGGGGCGGGGGCTACGAGCAGTACTTC
CDR3 protein: CASRLLGGGGYEQYF

J gene: TRBJ1-1
V gene: TRBV7-9
D gene: TRBD1
clone size: once
CDR3 DNA: TGTGCCAGCAGCTTGACAGGGGGCGGGGGTACTGAAGCTTTCTTT
CDR3 protein: CASSLTGGGGTEAFF

J gene: TRBJ1-5
V gene: TRBV2
D gene: TRBD1
clone size: NA
CDR3 DNA: TGTGCCAGCAGTCCCGGGACAGGGGGACAGCCCCAGCATTTT
CDR3 protein: CASSPGTGGQPQHF

J gene: TRBJ2-1
V gene: TRBV7-9
D gene: TRBD2
clone size: few
CDR3 DNA: TGTGCCAGCGGCCCGGGCGGGGGGGCCCATGAGCAGTTCTTC
CDR3 protein: CASGPGGGAHEQFF

J gene: TRBJ1-2
V gene: TRBV19
D gene: NA
clone size: NA
CDR3 DNA: TGTGCCAGTAGTATAGCGGCAGGTGATGGCTACACCTTC
CDR3 protein: CASSIAAGDGYTF

J gene: TRBJ1-4
V gene: TRBV12-5
D gene: NA
clone size: NA
CDR3 DNA: TGTGCTAGTGGTTGGGCGGGGGCGTCTGAAAAACTGTTTTTT
CDR3 protein: CASGWAGASEKLFF

J gene: TRBJ1-2
V gene: TRBV28
D gene: NA
clone size: NA
CDR3 DNA: TGTGCCTCGCTCCAGGGTAGGGGTTCCTATGGCTACACCTTC
CDR3 protein: CASLQGRGSYGYTF

J gene: TRBJ2-3
V gene: TRBV9
D gene: TRBD2
clone size: NA
CDR3 DNA: TGTGCCAGTAGCGGGGGGCCCCTCACAGATACGCAGTATTTT
CDR3 protein: CASSGGPLTDTQYF

J gene: TRBJ1-1
V gene: TRBV4-3
D gene: NA
clone size: NA
CDR3 DNA: TGCGCCAGCAGCCAAGATAATAGGGGCCTCACTGCTTTCTTT
CDR3 protein: CASSQDNRGLTAFF

J gene: TRBJ1-2
V gene: TRBV6-5
D gene: TRBD1
clone size: NA
CDR3 DNA: TGTGCCAGCAGGGGGGACAGTCACTATGGCTACACCTTC
CDR3 protein: CASRGDSHYGYTF

J gene: TRBJ2-2
V gene: TRBV9
D gene: TRBD1
clone size: few
CDR3 DNA: TGTGCCAGCAGCCTATCGACAGGGAGAAACACCGGGGAGCTGTTTTTT
CDR3 protein: CASSLSTGRNTGELFF

J gene: TRBJ1-1
V gene: TRBV30
D gene: NA
clone size: NA
CDR3 DNA: TGTGCCTGGATAGAGCTTCTGAACACTGAAGCTTTCTTT
CDR3 protein: CAWIELLNTEAFF

J gene: TRBJ1-5
V gene: TRBV9
D gene: NA
clone size: NA
CDR3 DNA: TGTGCCAGCAGCTACTCAGGGTCCCATCAGCCCCAGCATTTT
CDR3 protein: CASSYSGSHQPQHF

J gene: TRBJ1-2
V gene: TRBV30
D gene: NA
clone size: NA
CDR3 DNA: TGTGCCGGGGGGGACTATGGCTACACCTTC
CDR3 protein: CAGGDYGYTF

J gene: TRBJ2-1
V gene: TRBV7-8
D gene: NA
clone size: NA
CDR3 DNA: TGTGCCAGCAGCTTAGAGGGAGCTTTTGCACATGAGCAGTTCTTC
CDR3 protein: CASSLEGAFAHEQFF

J gene: TRBJ1-1
V gene: TRBV5-1
D gene: TRBD1
clone size: NA
CDR3 DNA: TGCGCCAGCAGCTTCAGGCCGGGACAGGGAGTGGGAACTGAAGCTTTCTTT
CDR3 protein: CASSFRPGQGVGTEAFF

J gene: TRBJ2-5
V gene: TRBV11-2
D gene: NA
clone size: NA
CDR3 DNA: TGTGCCAGCAGCTCAACTGATGAGGCCCAGTACTTC
CDR3 protein: CASSSTDEAQYF

J gene: TRBJ1-3
V gene: TRBV29-1
D gene: TRBD1
clone size: NA
CDR3 DNA: TGCAGCGTTCCCGGACAGGGGGGAGGTAACACCATATATTTT
CDR3 protein: CSVPGQGGGNTIYF

J gene: TRBJ2-1
V gene: TRBV5-1
D gene: TRBD2
clone size: NA
CDR3 DNA: TGCGCCAGCAGCTTGGACGCGGGAGGGAATGAGCAGTTCTTC
CDR3 protein: CASSLDAGGNEQFF

J gene: TRBJ2-7
V gene: TRBV11-2
D gene: NA
clone size: NA
CDR3 DNA: TGTGCCAGCAGCCGAATTAGACAGCCCTACGAGCAGTACTTC
CDR3 protein: CASSRIRQPYEQYF

J gene: TRBJ2-3
V gene: TRBV9
D gene: NA
clone size: NA
CDR3 DNA: TGTGCCAGCAGACGGGGGGCCTTACCTTCAGATACGCAGTATTTT
CDR3 protein: CASRRGALPSDTQYF

J gene: TRBJ1-4
V gene: TRBV30
D gene: NA
clone size: few
CDR3 DNA: TGTGCCTGGAGTGTACCGGGTAGGGAAAAACTGTTTTTT
CDR3 protein: CAWSVPGREKLFF

J gene: TRBJ2-3
V gene: TRBV5-8
D gene: NA
clone size: few
CDR3 DNA: TGTGCCAGCAGCTTGAGGCATGGGGCACCGACAGATACGCAGTATTTT
CDR3 protein: CASSLRHGAPTDTQYF

J gene: TRBJ1-1
V gene: TRBV19
D gene: NA
clone size: NA
CDR3 DNA: TGTGCCAGTAATCGACAGGAGAACACTGAAGCTTTCTTT
CDR3 protein: CASNRQENTEAFF

J gene: TRBJ2-7
V gene: TRBV7-2
D gene: NA
clone size: NA
CDR3 DNA: TGTGCCAGCAGCTTAGAAGGGGGGGGGCCCTACGAGCAGTACTTC
CDR3 protein: CASSLEGGGPYEQYF

J gene: TRBJ2-1
V gene: TRBV7-3
D gene: TRBD1
clone size: NA
CDR3 DNA: TGTGCCAGCAGCTTACGGACAGGGGGCCCGGATGAGCAGTTCTTC
CDR3 protein: CASSLRTGGPDEQFF

J gene: TRBJ2-1
V gene: TRBV7-9
D gene: NA
clone size: NA
CDR3 DNA: TGTGCCAGCAGCCAACTAGATAGGAATGAGCAGTTCTTC
CDR3 protein: CASSQLDRNEQFF

J gene: TRBJ1-1
V gene: TRBV12-3/TRBV12-4
D gene: NA
clone size: NA
CDR3 DNA: TGTGCCAGCAGTCCCGGGGCTGAAGCTTTCTTT
CDR3 protein: CASSPGAEAFF

J gene: TRBJ1-1
V gene: TRBV7-9
D gene: TRBD1
clone size: once
CDR3 DNA: TGTGCCAGCAGCCTGGACAGGGGGTACCCTGAAGCTTTCTTT
CDR3 protein: CASSLDRGYPEAFF

J gene: TRBJ2-5
V gene: TRBV7-2
D gene: NA
clone size: NA
CDR3 DNA: TGTGCCAGCAGCTGGGGTCCGGGGGGCGAGACCCAGTACTTC
CDR3 protein: CASSWGPGGETQYF

J gene: TRBJ2-2
V gene: TRBV3-1/TRBV3-2
D gene: TRBD1
clone size: NA
CDR3 DNA: TGTGCCAGCAGCCAACTGACGGCGGGGTGGGACAGGGTGAGAACCGGGGAGCTGTTTTTT
CDR3 protein: CASSQLTAGWDRVRTGELFF

J gene: TRBJ1-6
V gene: TRBV7-2
D gene: TRBD1
clone size: NA
CDR3 DNA: TGTGCCTCGGGGGACCCCGGGACAGATCCACCCCTCCACTTT
CDR3 protein: CASGDPGTDPPLHF

J gene: TRBJ1-1
V gene: TRBV18
D gene: NA
clone size: NA
CDR3 DNA: TGTGCCAGCTCACGTAGTTCAGGGAGGCACACTGAAGCTTTCTTT
CDR3 protein: CASSRSSGRHTEAFF

J gene: TRBJ1-6
V gene: TRBV6-2/TRBV6-3
D gene: TRBD1
clone size: NA
CDR3 DNA: TGTGCCAGCAGTTACCCGACAGGGGGCAGTTCACCCCTCCACTTT
CDR3 protein: CASSYPTGGSSPLHF

J gene: TRBJ1-5
V gene: TRBV19
D gene: TRBD1
clone size: NA
CDR3 DNA: TGTGCCAGTAGTTCCTGGACAGGGGTTGTTAATCAGCCCCAGCATTTT
CDR3 protein: CASSSWTGVVNQPQHF

J gene: TRBJ2-1
V gene: TRBV12-5
D gene: TRBD2
clone size: NA
CDR3 DNA: TGTGCTAGTGGTTTTTTTATGACTAGCGGGACATCTGAGCAGTTCTTC
CDR3 protein: CASGFFMTSGTSEQFF

J gene: TRBJ1-5
V gene: TRBV2
D gene: NA
clone size: NA
CDR3 DNA: TGTGCCAGCAGGGGGGCAGAGGCCCAGCATTTT
CDR3 protein: CASRGAEAQHF

J gene: TRBJ2-5
V gene: TRBV25-1
D gene: NA
clone size: NA
CDR3 DNA: TGTGCCAGCAATGGGGGGTTTAGGTACCAAGAGACCCAGTACTTC
CDR3 protein: CASNGGFRYQETQYF

J gene: TRBJ1-4
V gene: TRBV10-2
D gene: TRBD1
clone size: NA
CDR3 DNA: TGCGCCAGCGGGGGACAGGGGATTGAAAAACTGTTTTTT
CDR3 protein: CASGGQGIEKLFF

J gene: TRBJ2-2
V gene: TRBV20-1
D gene: NA
clone size: NA
CDR3 DNA: TGCAGTGCTAGTAGGCCAGGGAACACCGGGGAGCTGTTTTTT
CDR3 protein: CSASRPGNTGELFF

J gene: TRBJ1-3
V gene: TRBV16
D gene: NA
clone size: NA
CDR3 DNA: TGTGCCAGCAGCCAACTAGGGAGCTCTGGAAACACCATATATTTT
CDR3 protein: CASSQLGSSGNTIYF

J gene: TRBJ1-2
V gene: TRBV18
D gene: NA
clone size: many
CDR3 DNA: TGTGCCAGCTCATCAATCCCCGGGGGGACCGGCTATGGCTACACCTTC
CDR3 protein: CASSSIPGGTGYGYTF

J gene: TRBJ1-1
V gene: TRBV5-1
D gene: TRBD1
clone size: NA
CDR3 DNA: TGCGCCAGCAGCTTGATGACAGGGGCGAGCACTGAAGCTTTCTTT
CDR3 protein: CASSLMTGASTEAFF

J gene: TRBJ1-6
V gene: TRBV5-1
D gene: TRBD1
clone size: NA
CDR3 DNA: TGCGCCAGCAGCTTCGGGGACAGGGCGAATTCACCCCTCCACTTT
CDR3 protein: CASSFGDRANSPLHF

J gene: TRBJ1-1
V gene: TRBV7-8
D gene: NA
clone size: NA
CDR3 DNA: TGTGCCAGCAGCCCACTCGGGGGGAACACTGAAGCTTTCTTT
CDR3 protein: CASSPLGGNTEAFF

J gene: TRBJ2-7
V gene: TRBV6-5
D gene: TRBD1
clone size: many
CDR3 DNA: TGTGCCAGCAGTACCGGGACAGGCAACGAGCAGTACTTC
CDR3 protein: CASSTGTGNEQYF